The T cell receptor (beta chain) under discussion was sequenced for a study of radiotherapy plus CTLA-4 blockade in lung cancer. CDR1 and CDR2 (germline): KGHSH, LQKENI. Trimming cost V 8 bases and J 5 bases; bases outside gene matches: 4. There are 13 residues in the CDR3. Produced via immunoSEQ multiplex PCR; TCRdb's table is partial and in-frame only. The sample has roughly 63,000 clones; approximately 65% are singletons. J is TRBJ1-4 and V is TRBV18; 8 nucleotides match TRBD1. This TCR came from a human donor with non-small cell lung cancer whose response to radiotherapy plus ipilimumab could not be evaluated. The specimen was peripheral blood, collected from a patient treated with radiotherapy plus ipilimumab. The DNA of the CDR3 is TGTGCCAGCCACAGGGGGGAGAATGAAAAACTGTTTTTT. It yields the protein CASHRGENEKLFF.